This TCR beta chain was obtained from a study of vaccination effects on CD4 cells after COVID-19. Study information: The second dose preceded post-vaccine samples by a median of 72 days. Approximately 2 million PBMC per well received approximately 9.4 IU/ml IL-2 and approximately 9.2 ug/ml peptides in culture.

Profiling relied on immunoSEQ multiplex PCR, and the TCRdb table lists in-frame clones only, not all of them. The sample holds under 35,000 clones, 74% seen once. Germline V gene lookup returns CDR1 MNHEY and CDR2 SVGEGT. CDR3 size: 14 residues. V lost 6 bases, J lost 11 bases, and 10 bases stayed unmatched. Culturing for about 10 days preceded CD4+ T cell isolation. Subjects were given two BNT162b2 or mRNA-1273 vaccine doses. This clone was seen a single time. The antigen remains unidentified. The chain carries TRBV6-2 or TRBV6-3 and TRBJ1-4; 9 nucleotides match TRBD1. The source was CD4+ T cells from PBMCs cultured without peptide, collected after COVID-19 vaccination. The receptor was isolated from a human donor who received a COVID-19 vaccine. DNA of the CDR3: TGTGCCAGCAGCTCCTCGGGGACAGGGTTCAAACTGTTTTTT. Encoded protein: CASSSSGTGFKLFF.